This T cell receptor beta chain stems from a study of blood T cell repertoires in COVID-19. Study in general: Researchers got acute and convalescent COVID-19 samples from the United States, Italy and Spain.

Original processing methods: Reference gene primer amplification in the assay estimated nucleated cell counts. Using immunoSEQ multiplex PCR, the repertoire was profiled, and TCRdb retains in-frame clones only, with some absent. V and J calls and clone size are copied from that table; D and trimming were computed from the DNA. The sample records some 50,000 clones, more than 60% being singletons. The CDR3 totals 16 residues. V was pared by 1 base and J by 1 base, with 13 bases between. Germline V gives CDR1 SNHLY, CDR2 FYNNEI. The sample taken for sequencing was peripheral blood. This chain links TRBV2 with TRBJ1-1; no clear D gene. The source is a human donor in a cohort sampled during active COVID-19. The CDR3 here is CASSEEGGWGNTEAFF. The CDR3 DNA follows: TGTGCCAGCAGTGAAGAGGGAGGCTGGGGGAACACTGAAGCTTTCTTT.